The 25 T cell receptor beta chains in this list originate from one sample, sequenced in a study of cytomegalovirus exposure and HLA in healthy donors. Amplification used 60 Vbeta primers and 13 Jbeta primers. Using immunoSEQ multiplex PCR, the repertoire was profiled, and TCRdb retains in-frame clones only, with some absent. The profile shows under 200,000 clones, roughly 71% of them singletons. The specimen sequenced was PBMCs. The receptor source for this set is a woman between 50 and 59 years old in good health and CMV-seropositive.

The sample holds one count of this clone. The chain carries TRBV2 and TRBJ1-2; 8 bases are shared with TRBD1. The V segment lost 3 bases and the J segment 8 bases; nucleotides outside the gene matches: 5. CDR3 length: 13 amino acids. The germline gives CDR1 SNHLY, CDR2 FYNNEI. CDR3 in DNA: TGTGCCAGCAGTGACGAGACAGGGGTCGGCTACACCTTC. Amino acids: CASSDETGVGYTF.

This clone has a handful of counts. This CDR3 is CASKDRTVDEQFF. The CDR3 region has the DNA TGTGCCAGCAAAGACAGAACCGTGGATGAGCAGTTCTTC. The V and J genes are TRBV2 and TRBJ2-1; D possibly corresponds to TRBD1 (5 bases). Germline CDR1 SNHLY, CDR2 FYNNEI. This CDR3 is built from 13 residues. Trimming took off 7 bases at V and 8 bases at J, with 15 bases between the two ends.

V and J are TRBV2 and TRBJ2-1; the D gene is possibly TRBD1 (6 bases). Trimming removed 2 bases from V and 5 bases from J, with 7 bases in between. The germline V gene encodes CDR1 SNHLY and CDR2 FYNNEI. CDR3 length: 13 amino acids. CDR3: CASSEQGHNEQFF. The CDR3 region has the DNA TGTGCCAGCAGTGAACAGGGGCACAATGAGCAGTTCTTC.

The CDR3 sequence: CATSRDVAGGNEQFF. The CDR3 DNA sequence: TGTGCCACCAGCAGAGATGTCGCGGGGGGGAATGAGCAGTTCTTC. The V call is TRBV15, the J call TRBJ2-1, with 9 bases lining up with TRBD2. The CDR3 has 15 amino acids. Germline CDR1 LNHNV, CDR2 YYDKDF (reference sequence). The junction had 4 bases not matched to a gene; V was cut back by 0 bases and J by 7 bases.

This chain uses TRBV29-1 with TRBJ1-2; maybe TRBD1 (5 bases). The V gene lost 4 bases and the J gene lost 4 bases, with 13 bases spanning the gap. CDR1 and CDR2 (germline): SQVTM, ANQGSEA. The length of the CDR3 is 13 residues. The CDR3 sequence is CSVVPGPSYGYTF. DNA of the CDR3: TGCAGCGTTGTTCCAGGGCCCAGCTATGGCTACACCTTC. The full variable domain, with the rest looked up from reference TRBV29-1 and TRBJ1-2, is SAVISQKPSRDICQRGTSLTIQCQVDSQVTMMFWYRQQPGQSLTLIATANQGSEATYESGFVIDKFPISRPNLTFSTLTVSNMSPEDSSIYLCSVVPGPSYGYTFGSGTRLTVV.

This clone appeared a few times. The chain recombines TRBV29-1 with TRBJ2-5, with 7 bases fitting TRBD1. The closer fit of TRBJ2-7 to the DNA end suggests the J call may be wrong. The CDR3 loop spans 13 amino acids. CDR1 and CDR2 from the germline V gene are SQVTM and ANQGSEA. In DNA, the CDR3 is TGCAGCGTTGAAGAAGCAGGGGGCTACGAGCAGTACTTC. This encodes CSVEEAGGYEQYF.

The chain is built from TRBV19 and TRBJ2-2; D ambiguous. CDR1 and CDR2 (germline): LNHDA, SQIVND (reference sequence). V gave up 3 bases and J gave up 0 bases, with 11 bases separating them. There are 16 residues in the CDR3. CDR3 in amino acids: CASSIFKLSNTGELFF. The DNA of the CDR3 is TGTGCCAGTAGTATCTTCAAGCTGTCGAACACCGGGGAGCTGTTTTTT.

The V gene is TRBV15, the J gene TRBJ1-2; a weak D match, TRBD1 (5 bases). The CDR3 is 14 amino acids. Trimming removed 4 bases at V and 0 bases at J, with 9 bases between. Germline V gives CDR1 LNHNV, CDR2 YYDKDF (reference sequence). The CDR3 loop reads CATSNHRTNYGYTF. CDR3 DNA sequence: TGTGCCACCAGCAATCACAGGACTAACTATGGCTACACCTTC.

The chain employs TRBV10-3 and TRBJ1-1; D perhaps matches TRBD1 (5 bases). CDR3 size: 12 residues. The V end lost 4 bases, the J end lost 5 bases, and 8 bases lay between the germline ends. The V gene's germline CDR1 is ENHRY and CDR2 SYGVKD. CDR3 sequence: CAISGAGTEAFF. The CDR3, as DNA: TGTGCCATCAGTGGGGCAGGGACTGAAGCTTTCTTT.

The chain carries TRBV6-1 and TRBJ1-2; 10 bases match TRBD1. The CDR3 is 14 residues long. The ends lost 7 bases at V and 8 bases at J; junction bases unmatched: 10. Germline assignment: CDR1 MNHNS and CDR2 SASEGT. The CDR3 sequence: CASTTGTGEKGYTF. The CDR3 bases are TGTGCCAGCACTACCGGGACAGGGGAGAAGGGCTACACCTTC.

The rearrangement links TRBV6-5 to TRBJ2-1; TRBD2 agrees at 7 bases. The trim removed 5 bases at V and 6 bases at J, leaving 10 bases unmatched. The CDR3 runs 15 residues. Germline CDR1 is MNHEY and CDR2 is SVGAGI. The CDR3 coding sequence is TGTGCCAGCAGTCTCCAACCCAGACTAGCCAATGAGCAGTTCTTC. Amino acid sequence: CASSLQPRLANEQFF.

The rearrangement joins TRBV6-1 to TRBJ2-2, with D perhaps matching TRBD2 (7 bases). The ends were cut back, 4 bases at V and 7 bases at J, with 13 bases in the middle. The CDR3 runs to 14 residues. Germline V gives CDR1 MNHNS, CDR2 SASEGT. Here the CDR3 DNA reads TGTGCCAGCAGTGCGGGGGGCCCTCACGGGGAGCTGTTTTTT. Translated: CASSAGGPHGELFF.

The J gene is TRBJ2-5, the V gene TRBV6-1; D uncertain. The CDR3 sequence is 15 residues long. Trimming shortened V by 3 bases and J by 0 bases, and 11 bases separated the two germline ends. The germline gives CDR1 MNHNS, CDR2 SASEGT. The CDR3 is CASSDRWQYQETQYF. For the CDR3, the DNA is TGTGCCAGCAGTGACCGATGGCAGTACCAAGAGACCCAGTACTTC.

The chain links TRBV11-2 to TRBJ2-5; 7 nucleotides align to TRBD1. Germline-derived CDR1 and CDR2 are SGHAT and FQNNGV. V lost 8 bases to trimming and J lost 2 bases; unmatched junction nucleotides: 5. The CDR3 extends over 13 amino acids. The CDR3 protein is CASGRTGQETQYF. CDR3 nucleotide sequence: TGTGCCAGCGGCCGGACAGGTCAAGAGACCCAGTACTTC.

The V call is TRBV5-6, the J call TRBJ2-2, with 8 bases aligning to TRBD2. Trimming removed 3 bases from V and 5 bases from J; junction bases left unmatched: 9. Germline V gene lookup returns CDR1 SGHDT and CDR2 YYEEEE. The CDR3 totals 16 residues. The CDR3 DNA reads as TGTGCCAGCAGCTGGGGTTCCAGCGGGGGTACCGGGGAGCTGTTTTTT. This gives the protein CASSWGSSGGTGELFF.

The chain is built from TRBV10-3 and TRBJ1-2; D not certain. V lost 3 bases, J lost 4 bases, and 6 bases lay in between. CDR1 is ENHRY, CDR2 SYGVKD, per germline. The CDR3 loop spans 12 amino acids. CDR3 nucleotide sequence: TGTGCCATCAGTGAACAGATCTATGGCTACACCTTC. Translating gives CAISEQIYGYTF.

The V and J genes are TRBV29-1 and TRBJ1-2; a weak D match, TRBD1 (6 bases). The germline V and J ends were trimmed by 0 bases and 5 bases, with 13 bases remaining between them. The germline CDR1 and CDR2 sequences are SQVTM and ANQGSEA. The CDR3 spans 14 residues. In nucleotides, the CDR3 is TGCAGCGTTGAAGATCTTGGACAGATTTATGGCTACACCTTC. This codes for CSVEDLGQIYGYTF.

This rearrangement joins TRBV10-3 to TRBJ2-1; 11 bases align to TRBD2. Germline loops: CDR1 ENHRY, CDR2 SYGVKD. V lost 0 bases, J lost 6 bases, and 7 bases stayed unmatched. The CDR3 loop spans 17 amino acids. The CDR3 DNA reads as TGTGCCATCAGTGAGTCGCAGAGACTAGCGGGGCTCAATGAGCAGTTCTTC. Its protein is CAISESQRLAGLNEQFF.

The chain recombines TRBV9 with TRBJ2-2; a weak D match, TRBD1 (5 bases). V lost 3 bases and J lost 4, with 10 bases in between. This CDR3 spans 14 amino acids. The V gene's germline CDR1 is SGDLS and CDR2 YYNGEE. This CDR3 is CASSARGGTGELFF. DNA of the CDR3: TGTGCCAGCAGCGCTAGGGGTGGCACCGGGGAGCTGTTTTTT.

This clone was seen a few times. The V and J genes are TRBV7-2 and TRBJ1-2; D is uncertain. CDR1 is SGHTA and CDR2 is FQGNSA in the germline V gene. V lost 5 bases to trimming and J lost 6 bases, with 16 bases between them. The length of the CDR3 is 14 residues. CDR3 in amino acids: CASSARDPRNGYTF. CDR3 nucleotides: TGTGCCAGCAGCGCGAGGGATCCTAGGAATGGCTACACCTTC. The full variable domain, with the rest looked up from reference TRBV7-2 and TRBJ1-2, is GAGVSQSPSNKVTEKGKDVELRCDPISGHTALYWYRQSLGQGLEFLIYFQGNSAPDKSGLPSDRFSAERTGGSVSTLTIQRTQQEDSAVYLCASSARDPRNGYTFGSGTRLTVV.

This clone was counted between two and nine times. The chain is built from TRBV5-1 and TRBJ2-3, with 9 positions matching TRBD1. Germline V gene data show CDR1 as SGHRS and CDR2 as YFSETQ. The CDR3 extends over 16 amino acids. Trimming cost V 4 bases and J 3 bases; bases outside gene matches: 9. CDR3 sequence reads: CASSAGQGSYTDTQYF. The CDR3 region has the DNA TGCGCCAGCAGCGCCGGACAGGGGTCTTATACAGATACGCAGTATTTT. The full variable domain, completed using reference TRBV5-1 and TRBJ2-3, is KAGVTQTPRYLIKTRGQQVTLSCSPISGHRSVSWYQQTPGQGLQFLFEYFSETQRNKGNFPGRFSGRQFSNSRSEMNVSTLELGDSALYLCASSAGQGSYTDTQYFGPGTRLTVL.

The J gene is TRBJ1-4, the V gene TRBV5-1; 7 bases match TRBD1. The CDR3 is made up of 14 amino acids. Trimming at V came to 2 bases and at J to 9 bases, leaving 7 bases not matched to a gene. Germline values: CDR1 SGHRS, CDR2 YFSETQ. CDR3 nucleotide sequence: TGCGCCAGCAGCTTAAAGACAGGGACGCAAAAACTGTTTTTT. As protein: CASSLKTGTQKLFF.

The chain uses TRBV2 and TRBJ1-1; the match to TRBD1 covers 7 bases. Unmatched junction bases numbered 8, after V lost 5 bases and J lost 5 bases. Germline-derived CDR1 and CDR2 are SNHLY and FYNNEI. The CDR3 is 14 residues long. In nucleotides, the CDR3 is TGTGCCAGCAGTAGTACAGGGGTGTGGACTGAAGCTTTCTTT. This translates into CASSSTGVWTEAFF.

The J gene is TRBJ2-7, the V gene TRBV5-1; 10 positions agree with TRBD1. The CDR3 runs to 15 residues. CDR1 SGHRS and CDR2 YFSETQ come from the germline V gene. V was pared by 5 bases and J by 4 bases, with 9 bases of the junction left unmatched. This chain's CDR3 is CASSFGGTGAYEQYF. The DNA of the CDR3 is TGCGCCAGCAGTTTTGGCGGGACAGGGGCATACGAGCAGTACTTC.

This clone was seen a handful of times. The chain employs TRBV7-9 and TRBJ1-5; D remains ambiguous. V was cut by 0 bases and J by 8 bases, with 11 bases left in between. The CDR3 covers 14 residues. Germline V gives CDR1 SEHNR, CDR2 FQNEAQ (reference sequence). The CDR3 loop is CASSLAGSNEPQHF. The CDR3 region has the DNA TGTGCCAGCAGCTTAGCCGGGTCTAATGAGCCCCAGCATTTT.